This T cell receptor (beta chain) was captured by sequencing in a study of CD8 T cells in Susac syndrome. Random-hexamer reverse transcription was applied to about 0.5 to 1 ug RNA. The immunoSEQ assay covered 54 Vbeta and 13 Jbeta segments for CDR3. TCRdb re-derived calls from the immunoSEQ multiplex PCR reads in MiXCR, one entry per CDR3 protein. The profile shows about 250,000 distinct CDR3 sequences, just over 90% of them singletons. V was shortened by 3 bases and J by 1 base, with 9 bases between the two germline ends. The CDR3 runs 13 residues. CDR1 and CDR2 (germline): SQVTM, ANQGSEA. Sequencing of TCR beta was performed on blood CD8+ T cells and on blood CD4+ T cells.

The sample taken for sequencing was CD4+ T cells from PBMCs. The chain links TRBV29-1 to TRBJ2-5; D uncertain. The origin of this receptor is a human donor with multiple sclerosis. CDR3 residues: CSVENVVQETQYF. As DNA, the CDR3 is TGCAGCGTTGAGAACGTTGTCCAAGAGACCCAGTACTTC.